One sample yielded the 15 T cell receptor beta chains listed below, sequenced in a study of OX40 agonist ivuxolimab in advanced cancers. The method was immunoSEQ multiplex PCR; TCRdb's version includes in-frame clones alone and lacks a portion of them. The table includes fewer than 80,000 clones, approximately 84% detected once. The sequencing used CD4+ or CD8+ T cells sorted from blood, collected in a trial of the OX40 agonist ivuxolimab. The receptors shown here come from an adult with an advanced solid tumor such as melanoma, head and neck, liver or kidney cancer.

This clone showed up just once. As DNA, the CDR3 is TGTGCCAGCAGTTACTCCGACGGTGAAGCTTTCTTT. This encodes CASSYSDGEAFF. The chain carries TRBV6-5 and TRBJ1-1; no clear D. Germline loops: CDR1 MNHEY, CDR2 SVGAGI. V gave up 0 bases and J gave up 7 bases, with 6 bases separating them. This CDR3 region has 12 residues.

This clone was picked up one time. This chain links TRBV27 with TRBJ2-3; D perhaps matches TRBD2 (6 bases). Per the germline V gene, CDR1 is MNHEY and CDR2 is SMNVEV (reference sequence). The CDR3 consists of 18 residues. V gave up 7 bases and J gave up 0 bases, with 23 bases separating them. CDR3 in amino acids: CASKRPTRTTPSTDTQYF. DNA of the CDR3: TGTGCCAGCAAACGACCAACCCGGACTACCCCAAGCACAGATACGCAGTATTTT.

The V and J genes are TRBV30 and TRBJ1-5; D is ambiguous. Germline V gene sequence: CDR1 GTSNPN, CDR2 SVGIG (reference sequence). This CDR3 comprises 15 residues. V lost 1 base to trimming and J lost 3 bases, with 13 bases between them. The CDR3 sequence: CAWSGRMRLNQPQHF. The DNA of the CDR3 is TGTGCCTGGAGTGGTAGGATGAGGCTCAATCAGCCCCAGCATTTT.

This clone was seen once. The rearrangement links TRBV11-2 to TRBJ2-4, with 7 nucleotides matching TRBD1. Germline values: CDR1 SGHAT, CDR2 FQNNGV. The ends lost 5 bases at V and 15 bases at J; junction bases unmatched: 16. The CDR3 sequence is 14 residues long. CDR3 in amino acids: CASSRTRDSVGRYF. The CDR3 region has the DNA TGTGCCAGCAGCCGGACCCGGGACAGCGTGGGAAGGTACTTC. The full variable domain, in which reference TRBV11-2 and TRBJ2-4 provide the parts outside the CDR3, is EAGVAQSPRYKIIEKRQSVAFWCNPISGHATLYWYQQILGQGPKLLIQFQNNGVVDDSQLPKDRFSAERLKGVDSTLKIQPAKLEDSAVYLCASSRTRDSVGRYFGAGTRLSVL.

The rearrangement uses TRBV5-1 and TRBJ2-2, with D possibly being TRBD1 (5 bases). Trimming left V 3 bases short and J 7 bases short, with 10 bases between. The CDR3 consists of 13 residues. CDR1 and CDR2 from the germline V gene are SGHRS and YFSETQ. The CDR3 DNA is TGCGCCAGCAGCTCTCAGGGAATCGGGGAGCTGTTTTTT. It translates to CASSSQGIGELFF.

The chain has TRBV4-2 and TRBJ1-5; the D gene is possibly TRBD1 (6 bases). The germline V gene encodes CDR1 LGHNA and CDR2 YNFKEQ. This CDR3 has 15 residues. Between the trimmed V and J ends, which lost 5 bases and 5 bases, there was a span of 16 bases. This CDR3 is CASSLGAGWDQPQHF. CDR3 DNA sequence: TGTGCCAGCAGCTTGGGGGCAGGGTGGGATCAGCCCCAGCATTTT.

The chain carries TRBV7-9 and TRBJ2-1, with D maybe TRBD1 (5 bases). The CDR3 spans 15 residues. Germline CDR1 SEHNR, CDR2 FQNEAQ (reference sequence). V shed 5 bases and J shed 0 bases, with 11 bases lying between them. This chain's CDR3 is CASSLDSRSYNEQFF. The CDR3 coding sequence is TGTGCCAGCAGCCTTGACAGCCGCTCCTACAATGAGCAGTTCTTC.

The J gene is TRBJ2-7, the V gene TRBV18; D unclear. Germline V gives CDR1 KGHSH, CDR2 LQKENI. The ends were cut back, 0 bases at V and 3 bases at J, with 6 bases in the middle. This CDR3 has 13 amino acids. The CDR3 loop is CASSPPGHYEQYF. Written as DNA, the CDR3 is TGTGCCAGCTCACCACCTGGGCACTACGAGCAGTACTTC.

The CDR3 region is CASTGQDTGELFF. CDR3 coding DNA: TGCGCCAGCACAGGACAGGACACCGGGGAGCTGTTTTTT. The rearrangement uses TRBV5-1 and TRBJ2-2; 7 nucleotides match TRBD1. Germline CDR1 SGHRS, CDR2 YFSETQ. This CDR3 spans 13 amino acids. V shed 6 bases and J 3 bases; nucleotides not matched to a gene: 2.

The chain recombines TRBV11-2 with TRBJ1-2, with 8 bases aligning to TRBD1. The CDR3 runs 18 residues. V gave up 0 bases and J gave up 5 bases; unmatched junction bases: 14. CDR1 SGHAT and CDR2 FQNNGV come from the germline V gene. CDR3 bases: TGTGCCAGCAGCTTAGACGCGACAGGGGCCGAAGGACTTTATGGCTACACCTTC. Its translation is CASSLDATGAEGLYGYTF.

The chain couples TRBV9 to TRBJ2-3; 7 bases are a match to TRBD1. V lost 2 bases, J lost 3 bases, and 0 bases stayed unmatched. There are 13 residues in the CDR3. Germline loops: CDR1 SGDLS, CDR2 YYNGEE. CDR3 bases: TGTGCCAGCAGCGTGACAGGGACAGATACGCAGTATTTT. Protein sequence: CASSVTGTDTQYF.

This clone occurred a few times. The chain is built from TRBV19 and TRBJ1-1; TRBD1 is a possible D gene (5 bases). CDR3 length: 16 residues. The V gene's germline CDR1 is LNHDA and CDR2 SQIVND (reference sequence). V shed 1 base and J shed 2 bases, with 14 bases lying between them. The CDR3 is CASSIGYQGPNTEAFF. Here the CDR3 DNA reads TGTGCCAGTAGTATAGGTTATCAGGGTCCAAACACTGAAGCTTTCTTT. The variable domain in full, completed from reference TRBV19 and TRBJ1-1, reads DGGITQSPKYLFRKEGQNVTLSCEQNLNHDAMYWYRQDPGQGLRLIYYSQIVNDFQKGDIAEGYSVSREKKESFPLTVTSAQKNPTAFYLCASSIGYQGPNTEAFFGQGTRLTVV.

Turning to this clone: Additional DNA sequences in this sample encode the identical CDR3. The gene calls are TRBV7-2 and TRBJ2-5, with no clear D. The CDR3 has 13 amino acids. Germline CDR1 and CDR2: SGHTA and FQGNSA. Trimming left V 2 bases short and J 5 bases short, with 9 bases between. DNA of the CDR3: TGTGCCAGCAGCTTAAGTCTAGGGGAGACCCAGTACTTC. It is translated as CASSLSLGETQYF.

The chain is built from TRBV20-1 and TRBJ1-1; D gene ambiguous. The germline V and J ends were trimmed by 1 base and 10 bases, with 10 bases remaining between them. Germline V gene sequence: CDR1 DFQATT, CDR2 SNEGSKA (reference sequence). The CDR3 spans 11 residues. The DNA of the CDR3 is TGCAGTGCTAGAGGACCTTCGCGAGCTTTCTTT. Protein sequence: CSARGPSRAFF.

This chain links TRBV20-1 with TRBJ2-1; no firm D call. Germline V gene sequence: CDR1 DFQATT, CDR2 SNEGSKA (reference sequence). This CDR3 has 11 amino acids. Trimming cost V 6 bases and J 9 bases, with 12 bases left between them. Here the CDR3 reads CSAQVRTEQFF. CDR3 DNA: TGCAGTGCCCAAGTACGGACTGAGCAGTTCTTC.